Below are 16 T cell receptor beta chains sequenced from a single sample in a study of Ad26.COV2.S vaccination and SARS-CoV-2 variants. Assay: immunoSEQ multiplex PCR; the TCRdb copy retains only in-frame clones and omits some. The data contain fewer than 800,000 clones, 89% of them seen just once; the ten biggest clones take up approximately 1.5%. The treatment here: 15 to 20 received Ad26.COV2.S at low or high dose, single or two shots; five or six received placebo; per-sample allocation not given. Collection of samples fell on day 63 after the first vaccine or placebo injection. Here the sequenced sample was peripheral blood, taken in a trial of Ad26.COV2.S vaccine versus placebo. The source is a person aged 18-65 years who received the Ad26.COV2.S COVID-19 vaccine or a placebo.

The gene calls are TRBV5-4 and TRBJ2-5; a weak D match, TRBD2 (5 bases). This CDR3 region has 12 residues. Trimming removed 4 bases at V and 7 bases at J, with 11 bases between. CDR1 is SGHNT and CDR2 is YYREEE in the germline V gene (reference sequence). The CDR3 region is CASSASEGTQYF. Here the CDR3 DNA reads TGTGCCAGCAGCGCCTCCGAGGGGACCCAGTACTTC.

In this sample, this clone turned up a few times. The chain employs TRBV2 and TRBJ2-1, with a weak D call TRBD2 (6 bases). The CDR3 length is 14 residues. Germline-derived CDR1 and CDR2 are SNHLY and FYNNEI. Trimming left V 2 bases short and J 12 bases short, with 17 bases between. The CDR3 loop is CASSESAGNLGQFF. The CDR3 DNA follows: TGTGCCAGCAGTGAAAGTGCGGGAAACCTGGGGCAGTTCTTC.

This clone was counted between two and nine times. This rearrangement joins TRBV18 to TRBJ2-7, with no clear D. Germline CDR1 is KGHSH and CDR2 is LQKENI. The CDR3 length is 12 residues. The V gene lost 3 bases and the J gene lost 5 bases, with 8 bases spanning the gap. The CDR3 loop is CASSPGLNEQYF. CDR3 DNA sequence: TGTGCCAGCTCACCGGGGTTGAACGAGCAGTACTTC.

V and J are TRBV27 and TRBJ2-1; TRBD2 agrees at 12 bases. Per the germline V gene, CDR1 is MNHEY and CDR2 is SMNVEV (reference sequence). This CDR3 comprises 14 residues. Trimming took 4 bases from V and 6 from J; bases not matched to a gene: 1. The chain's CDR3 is CASSWTSGTNEQFF. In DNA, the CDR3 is TGTGCCAGCAGTTGGACTAGCGGGACCAATGAGCAGTTCTTC.

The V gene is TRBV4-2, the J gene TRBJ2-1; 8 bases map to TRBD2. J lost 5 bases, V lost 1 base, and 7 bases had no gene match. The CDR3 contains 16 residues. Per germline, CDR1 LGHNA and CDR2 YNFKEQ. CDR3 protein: CASSQVPLAGDNEQFF. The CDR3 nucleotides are TGTGCCAGCAGCCAAGTTCCTCTAGCGGGTGACAATGAGCAGTTCTTC.

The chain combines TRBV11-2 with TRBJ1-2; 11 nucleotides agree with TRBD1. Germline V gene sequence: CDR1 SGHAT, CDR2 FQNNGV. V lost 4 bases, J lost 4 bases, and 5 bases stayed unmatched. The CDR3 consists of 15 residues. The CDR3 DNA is TGTGCCAGCAGCTCGGGACAGGGGGTGCGCTATGGCTACACCTTC. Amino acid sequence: CASSSGQGVRYGYTF.

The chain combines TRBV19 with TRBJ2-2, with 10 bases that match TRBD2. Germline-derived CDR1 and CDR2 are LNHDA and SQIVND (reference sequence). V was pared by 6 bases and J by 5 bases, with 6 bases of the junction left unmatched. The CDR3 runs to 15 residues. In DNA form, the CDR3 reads TGTGCCAGTAGAGTTCTAGCGGGGGTAACCGGGGAGCTGTTTTTT. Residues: CASRVLAGVTGELFF.

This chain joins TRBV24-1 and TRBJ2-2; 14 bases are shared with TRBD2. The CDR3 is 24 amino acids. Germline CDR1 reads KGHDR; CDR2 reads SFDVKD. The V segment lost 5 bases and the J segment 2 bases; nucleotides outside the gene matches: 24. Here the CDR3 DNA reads TGTGCCACCAGTGCCCTTGGACAGGGGAGAGGACGGACTAGCGGGGGGCATAACACCGGGGAGCTGTTTTTT. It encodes CATSALGQGRGRTSGGHNTGELFF.

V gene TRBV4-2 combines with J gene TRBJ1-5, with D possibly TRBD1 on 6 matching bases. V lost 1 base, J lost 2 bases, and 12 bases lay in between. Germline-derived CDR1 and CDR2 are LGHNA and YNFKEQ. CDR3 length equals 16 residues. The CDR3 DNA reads TGTGCCAGCAGCCAAGTGGGGGGGCAGGGCAATCAGCCCCAGCATTTT. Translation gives CASSQVGGQGNQPQHF.

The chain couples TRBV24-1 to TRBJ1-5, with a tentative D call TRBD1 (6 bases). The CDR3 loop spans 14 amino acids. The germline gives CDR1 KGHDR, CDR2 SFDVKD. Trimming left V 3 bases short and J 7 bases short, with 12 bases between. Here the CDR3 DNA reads TGTGCCACCAGTGATCACAGGGTGGGGCAGCCCCAGCATTTT. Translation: CATSDHRVGQPQHF.

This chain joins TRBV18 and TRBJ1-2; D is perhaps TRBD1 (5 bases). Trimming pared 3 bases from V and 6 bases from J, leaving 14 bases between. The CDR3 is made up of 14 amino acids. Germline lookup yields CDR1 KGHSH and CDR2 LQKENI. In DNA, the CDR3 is TGTGCCAGCTCACCCTTCAGGGAGCAGAATGGCTACACCTTC. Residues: CASSPFREQNGYTF.

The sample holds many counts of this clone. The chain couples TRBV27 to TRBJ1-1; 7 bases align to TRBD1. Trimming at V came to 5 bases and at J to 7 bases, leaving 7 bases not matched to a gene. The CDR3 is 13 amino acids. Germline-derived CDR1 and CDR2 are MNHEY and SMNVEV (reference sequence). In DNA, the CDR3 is TGTGCCAGCAGTCCTAGGGGGCCGAATGAAGCTTTCTTT. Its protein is CASSPRGPNEAFF.

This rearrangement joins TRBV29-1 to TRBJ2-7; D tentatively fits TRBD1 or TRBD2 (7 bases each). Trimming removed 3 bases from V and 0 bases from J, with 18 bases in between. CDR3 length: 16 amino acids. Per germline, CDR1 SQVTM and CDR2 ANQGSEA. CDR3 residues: CSVEGEGTGDSYEQYF. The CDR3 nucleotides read TGCAGCGTTGAGGGGGAGGGTACAGGGGACTCCTACGAGCAGTACTTC.

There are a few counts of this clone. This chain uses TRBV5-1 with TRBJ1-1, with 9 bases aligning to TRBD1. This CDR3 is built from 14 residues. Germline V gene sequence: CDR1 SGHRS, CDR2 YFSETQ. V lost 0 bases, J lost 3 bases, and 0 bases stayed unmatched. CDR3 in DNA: TGCGCCAGCAGCTTGGGGACAGGGGACACTGAAGCTTTCTTT. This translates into CASSLGTGDTEAFF. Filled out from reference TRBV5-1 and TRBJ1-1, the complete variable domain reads KAGVTQTPRYLIKTRGQQVTLSCSPISGHRSVSWYQQTPGQGLQFLFEYFSETQRNKGNFPGRFSGRQFSNSRSEMNVSTLELGDSALYLCASSLGTGDTEAFFGQGTRLTVV.

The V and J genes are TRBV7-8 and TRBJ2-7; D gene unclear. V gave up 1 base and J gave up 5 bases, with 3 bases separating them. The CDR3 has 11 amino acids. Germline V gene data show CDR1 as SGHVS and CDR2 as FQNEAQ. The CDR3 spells CASSLGDEQYF. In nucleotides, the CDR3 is TGTGCCAGCAGCTTAGGTGACGAGCAGTACTTC.

CDR3 bases: TGTGCCAGCAGCGAGCAGGGGGGAACTGAAGCTTTCTTT. Translation: CASSEQGGTEAFF. The chain carries TRBV7-9 and TRBJ1-1, with 7 bases lining up with TRBD1. Germline V gene lookup returns CDR1 SEHNR and CDR2 FQNEAQ (reference sequence). Losses at the gene ends were 5 bases for V and 5 bases for J; bases not matched to a gene: 5. The CDR3 loop spans 13 amino acids.